Sequencing of this TCR beta chain was carried out in a study of cytomegalovirus exposure and HLA in healthy donors. Whole-study findings and limits: Per published accounts, TCR beta sequences correctly predicted the HLA-A and HLA-B alleles of most subjects. The Asian-associated ancestry cluster reportedly had fewer N-insertions than the 666-donor mean in a later analysis.

Notes on this clone: The antigen is undetermined.

Primers for the PCR totalled 60 Vbeta and 13 Jbeta. Authors' analysis steps: It was a later analysis that counted tens of millions of unique TCR beta chains, of which roughly 11 million were shared. The repertoire was sequenced with immunoSEQ multiplex PCR; TCRdb's copy has only in-frame clones and lacks some. The V and J calls and clone size are taken from that table; D and trimming were inferred from the DNA. The table records 90,000 to 100,000 clones, around 74% of them present only once. Between the trimmed V and J ends, which lost 5 bases and 2 bases, there was a span of 22 bases. Germline CDR1 is SGHRS and CDR2 is YFSETQ. The CDR3 loop spans 17 amino acids.

The sequenced sample was PBMCs. The source is a man in his forties in good health and CMV-seropositive. The chain joins TRBV5-1 to TRBJ2-5, with a weak D call TRBD1 (6 bases). This CDR3 reads CASRPTPTGILQETQYF. CDR3 nucleotides: TGCGCCAGCAGACCGACCCCGACAGGTATACTACAAGAGACCCAGTACTTC.